Sequencing of this TCR beta chain was carried out in a study of control samples from healthy donors and cancer patients. The CDR3 sequence is 15 residues long. Germline V gene lookup returns CDR1 LGHDT and CDR2 YNNKEL (reference sequence). The trim removed 4 bases at V and 6 bases at J, leaving 3 bases unmatched. Sequenced by immunoSEQ multiplex PCR; TCRdb stores in-frame clones only, minus some. The table records some 67,000 clones, over 85% of them present only once. The sequencing sample was made of PBMCs. This chain links TRBV3-1 (or the pseudogene TRBV3-2) with TRBJ2-2; 12 bases line up with TRBD2. This sequence originates from a man aged 60-69 years with lung cancer. The CDR3 loop reads CASSPLAGGAGELFF. CDR3 in DNA: TGTGCCAGCAGCCCTCTAGCGGGGGGGGCCGGGGAGCTGTTTTTT.